This TCR beta chain originates from a study of T cell repertoires in aging, cancer and after chemotherapy. General study results and limits: Median generation probability rose over the chemotherapy interval in each cancer cohort, suggesting rebound thymic output. These repertoire data do not allow conclusions about immunological memory after chemotherapy.

Multiplex touch-down PCR with TRB-A/B primers amplified rearranged V-D-J TRB sequences. Each CDR3 protein is one row after TCRdb ran MiXCR on the multiplex PCR reads. The sample lists several hundred distinct CDR3 sequences; 55% were seen once. V lost 11 bases and J lost 1, with 10 bases in between. The CDR3 spans 12 residues. The germline CDR1 and CDR2 sequences are KGHSH and LQKENI. The template was genomic DNA from peripheral blood, not RNA. A note on this clonotype: Its target is unknown.

The sequenced sample consisted of blood. The source of this sequence is a human donor with a blood cancer. This chain connects TRBV18 to TRBJ2-3; no reliable D call. CDR3 protein: CADRGGTDTQYF. DNA for the CDR3: TGTGCCGATCGCGGCGGCACAGATACGCAGTATTTT.